The clone carrying this T cell receptor (beta chain) was seen repeatedly, ten times or more. Its antigen is unidentified. Unmatched junction bases numbered 15, after V lost 6 bases and J lost 7 bases. This CDR3 comprises 15 residues. Germline V lookup: CDR1 MDHEN, CDR2 SYDVKM. TCRdb used MiXCR to reprocess the multiplex PCR reads, holding one entry per CDR3 protein. In the table there are about 230,000 distinct CDR3 sequences, approximately 31% of which are singletons. The sample comes from a study of breast tumors, draining lymph nodes, adjacent tissues. Study-wide points: Most tumor T cells seemingly derive from lymph node, then expand in tumor. Luminal-like breast cancer showed significantly higher tumor–nontumor repertoire similarity than basal-like.

Samples came from axillary lymph nodes draining the breast cancer. The origin of this receptor is a female donor with breast cancer. Some clones in this sample may be carry-over from other donors' samples. The specimen was axillary lymph node tissue. The chain couples TRBV28 to TRBJ2-7, with 7 bases fitting TRBD2. CDR3 amino acids: CASSGPGRGVGEQYF. CDR3 nucleotide sequence: TGTGCCAGCAGCGGACCGGGACGGGGGGTTGGAGAGCAGTACTTC. The full variable domain, rest sourced from reference TRBV28 and TRBJ2-7, is DVKVTQSSRYLVKRTGEKVFLECVQDMDHENMFWYRQDPGLGLRLIYFSYDVKMKEKGDIPEGYSVSREKKERFSLILESASTNQTSMYLCASSGPGRGVGEQYFGPGTRLTVT.